This TCR beta chain was retrieved from a study of graft-versus-host responses after intestinal transplantation. Turning to the study itself: Recipients received multivisceral, liver-intestinal, or isolated intestinal transplants. All recipients were given anti-thymocyte globulin induction, and tacrolimus and steroids were then administered for about three years. Study outcomes and limitations: Allografts carried high graft-versus-host to host-versus-graft clonal ratios in patients having graft-donor T cell macrochimerism.

Repertoires were generated with immunoSEQ multiplex PCR, while TCRdb's copy carries only in-frame clones and drops some. Of some 110,000 clones in the sample, approximately 92% were seen once. The CDR3 extends over 11 amino acids. CDR1 ENHRY and CDR2 SYGVKD come from the germline V gene. Trimming removed 3 bases from V and 3 bases from J, with 3 bases in between. This clone was seen more than once but under ten times. Its antigen remains unidentified. This clonotype originated in a human donor who was the organ donor for an intestinal transplant. Sample: unstimulated CD4+ T cells sorted from spleen or lymph node cells, taken before transplant. The gene calls are TRBV10-3 and TRBJ2-7; D gene unclear. The CDR3 is CAISDSYEQYF. The DNA of the CDR3 is TGTGCCATCAGTGACAGCTACGAGCAGTACTTC.